The 14 T cell receptor beta chains listed next were all sequenced from one sample in a study of blood T cell repertoires in COVID-19. Method: immunoSEQ multiplex PCR; TCRdb's copy keeps in-frame clones and lacks some. The sample shows about 210,000 clones, roughly 88% of them seen only once. The sequencing sample was made of peripheral blood. Receptors originate from a man between 18 and 29 years old with active or convalescent COVID-19.

The V and J genes are TRBV3-1 (or the pseudogene TRBV3-2) and TRBJ1-2; 9 nucleotides line up with TRBD1. This CDR3 has 17 residues. The junction had 13 bases not matched to a gene; V was cut back by 0 bases and J by 8 bases. Germline-derived CDR1 and CDR2 are LGHDT and YNNKEL (reference sequence). This CDR3 is CASSQDSDRGAGIGYTF. CDR3 coding DNA: TGTGCCAGCAGCCAAGATTCGGACAGGGGCGCGGGTATAGGCTACACCTTC.

The V gene is TRBV4-2, the J gene TRBJ2-1; D possibly corresponds to TRBD1 (6 bases). Germline assignment: CDR1 LGHNA and CDR2 YNFKEQ. V lost 1 base, J lost 11 bases, and 18 bases lay in between. CDR3 length equals 15 residues. The CDR3 spells CASSQAAGVGDKQFF. The CDR3 DNA follows: TGTGCCAGCAGCCAAGCCGCCGGGGTCGGGGACAAGCAGTTCTTC.

In DNA, the CDR3 is TGCGCCAGCAGCCAAGAAGGACAGGGTTGGGCCAAAAACATTCAGTACTTC. The encoded protein is CASSQEGQGWAKNIQYF. V usage is TRBV4-1 and J usage is TRBJ2-4, with 8 bases lining up with TRBD1. The V gene's germline CDR1 is MGHRA and CDR2 YSYEKL. The CDR3 consists of 17 residues. V lost 0 bases to trimming and J lost 1 base; unmatched junction nucleotides: 5.

This clone was detected only once. The chain employs TRBV7-9 and TRBJ1-1; a possible D gene is TRBD1 (5 bases). CDR1 is SEHNR and CDR2 is FQNEAQ in the germline V gene (reference sequence). Trimming took off 5 bases at V and 5 bases at J, with 18 bases between the two ends. The length of the CDR3 is 15 residues. CDR3 loop: CASSRRLGVVTEAFF. In DNA, the CDR3 is TGTGCCAGCAGCCGTCGTTTAGGGGTTGTGACTGAAGCTTTCTTT.

The genes are TRBV4-1 and TRBJ2-2; TRBD2 might be the D (5 bases). In germline, CDR1 is MGHRA, CDR2 YSYEKL. CDR3 size: 16 residues. V lost 0 bases, J lost 7 bases, and 15 bases lay in between. The CDR3, as DNA: TGCGCCAGCAGCCAAGATTGGGCTAGCTCCAGCGGGGAGCTGTTTTTT. It encodes CASSQDWASSSGELFF.

The V call is TRBV3-1 (or the pseudogene TRBV3-2), the J call TRBJ2-1, with TRBD2 matching over 11 bases. Germline V gives CDR1 LGHDT, CDR2 YNNKEL (reference sequence). The CDR3 runs 14 residues. Trimming at V came to 4 bases and at J to 7 bases, leaving 3 bases not matched to a gene. CDR3 sequence: CASSPGLAVNEQFF. Here the CDR3 DNA reads TGTGCCAGCAGCCCGGGACTAGCGGTGAATGAGCAGTTCTTC.

The chain carries TRBV28 and TRBJ2-5, with D tentatively TRBD1 (5 bases). Germline loops: CDR1 MDHEN, CDR2 SYDVKM. V lost 5 bases and J lost 6, with 13 bases in between. The CDR3 extends over 13 amino acids. The CDR3: CASSQGWRKTQYF. The CDR3 coding sequence is TGTGCCAGCAGTCAGGGTTGGAGAAAGACCCAGTACTTC.

The V gene is TRBV28, the J gene TRBJ1-5; the D gene is possibly TRBD1 (6 bases). There are 15 residues in the CDR3. Trimming shortened V by 1 base and J by 7 bases, and 14 bases separated the two germline ends. Germline V gene data show CDR1 as MDHEN and CDR2 as SYDVKM. The CDR3 sequence is CASSLLQGQGQPQHF. The CDR3 DNA reads TGTGCCAGCAGTTTATTACAGGGTCAGGGGCAGCCCCAGCATTTT.

About this clone: This specimen includes other DNA sequences encoding the same CDR3. This chain uses TRBV9 with TRBJ2-1; 7 nucleotides match TRBD1. Germline V gene data show CDR1 as SGDLS and CDR2 as YYNGEE. The trim removed 0 bases at V and 1 base at J, leaving 1 base unmatched. The CDR3 runs to 15 residues. CDR3 in amino acids: CASSVGQGSYNEQFF. CDR3 DNA sequence: TGTGCCAGCAGCGTAGGACAGGGATCCTACAATGAGCAGTTCTTC.

The CDR3 DNA follows: TGTGCCAGCAGTGACAGGGGGTCTGATCAGCCCCAGCATTTT. This encodes CASSDRGSDQPQHF. The chain has TRBV6-1 and TRBJ1-5, with 7 positions matching TRBD1. Germline trimming cut 3 bases from V and 5 bases from J; bases unmatched to any gene: 4. Germline CDR1 and CDR2: MNHNS and SASEGT. CDR3 size: 14 residues.

As for this clone: The junction does not match germline at one end; this may be a read error. This chain connects TRBV7-7 to TRBJ2-1; 11 bases align to TRBD1. Germline V CDR1 and CDR2: SSHAT, FNYEAQ (reference sequence). CDR3 length equals 15 residues. The DNA for the CDR3 is TGTGCTAGCAGCTTGGGACAGGGGGGAAAAAATGAGCAGTTCTTC. Its translation is CASSLGQGGKNEQFF.

The chain recombines TRBV28 with TRBJ1-2; weak D call: TRBD1 (5 bases). Looked up from germline, CDR1 is MDHEN and CDR2 is SYDVKM. There are 14 residues in the CDR3. Trimming stripped 2 bases from V and 7 bases from J, with 14 bases between. CDR3 loop: CASSLRGAYAGYTF. The CDR3 DNA reads as TGTGCCAGCAGTTTACGTGGGGCGTACGCTGGCTACACCTTC.

The chain links TRBV23-1 to TRBJ2-2; tentative D call: TRBD2 (6 bases). TRBV23-1 carries the ORF label, with uncertain function. V was trimmed by 1 base and J by 1 base, leaving 16 bases between them. The CDR3 consists of 18 residues. The DNA of the CDR3 is TGCGCCAGCAGTCAATACCGGCCTAGCGTTGAGAACACCGGGGAGCTGTTTTTT. Its protein is CASSQYRPSVENTGELFF.

This rearrangement joins TRBV2 to TRBJ1-2; 9 bases map to TRBD1. The CDR3 has 15 residues. Trimming took 5 bases from V and 2 from J; bases not matched to a gene: 6. Germline CDR1 is SNHLY and CDR2 is FYNNEI. The CDR3: CASSTTTGGNYGYTF. As DNA, the CDR3 is TGTGCCAGCAGTACCACAACAGGGGGCAACTATGGCTACACCTTC.